This is a list of T cell receptor beta chains from one sample in a study of T cell repertoires in ileal Crohn's disease. The data were produced by immunoSEQ multiplex PCR, yet TCRdb's version contains in-frame clones alone and is incomplete. The table shows 13,000 to 15,000 clones, with 60% to 85% occurring only once. The sample was ileal tissue. These receptors were collected from an adult with Crohn's disease. CDR3s include the opening cysteine and the closing phenylalanine or tryptophan. D genes are given only for firm matches. Clone size, where shown, is once, few, many, or a class for clones that have expanded.

j_call v_call clone_size d_call cdr3_aa cdr3_nt
TRBJ2-7 TRBV11-2 . . CASSFFGQNYEQYF TGTGCCAGCAGCTTTTTTGGACAGAACTACGAGCAGTACTTC
TRBJ1-4 TRBV30 . . CAWSVGKGNEKLFF TGTGCCTGGAGTGTCGGGAAAGGAAATGAAAAACTGTTTTTT
TRBJ1-5 TRBV7-2 few . CASSNRMGQPQHF TGTGCCAGCAGTAACAGGATGGGTCAGCCCCAGCATTTT
TRBJ2-5 TRBV2 once . CASRKETQYF TGTGCCAGCAGAAAAGAGACCCAGTACTTC
TRBJ2-7 TRBV5-4 . . CASSSRTRDEQYF TGTGCCAGCAGCTCCCGGACTCGAGACGAGCAGTACTTC
TRBJ2-2 TRBV28 . TRBD1 CASSFLGQGTGELFF TGTGCCAGCAGTTTTCTAGGACAGGGGACCGGGGAGCTGTTTTTT
TRBJ2-3 TRBV9 . TRBD2 CASSVASGRRDTQYF TGTGCCAGCAGCGTTGCTAGCGGGCGAAGAGATACGCAGTATTTT
TRBJ2-3 TRBV7-2 . . CASSGTGDTQYF TGTGCCAGCAGCGGAACAGGGGATACGCAGTATTTT
TRBJ2-2 TRBV6-6 . TRBD2 CASSYPTSGGVGELFF TGTGCCAGCAGTTACCCGACTAGCGGAGGGGTGGGGGAGCTGTTTTTT
TRBJ1-5 TRBV18 . . CASSPRRTDKGNQPQHF TGTGCCAGCTCACCAAGAAGGACGGACAAAGGCAATCAGCCCCAGCATTTT
TRBJ1-3 TRBV18 . . CASSPDSGNTIYF TGTGCCAGCTCACCCGACTCTGGAAACACCATATATTTT
TRBJ1-1 TRBV5-3 . . CARSLVRERTVMNTEAFF TGTGCCAGAAGCTTGGTTCGGGAACGGACAGTGATGAACACTGAAGCTTTCTTT
TRBJ1-3 TRBV7-6 . . CASSLAGTLSSGNTIYF TGTGCCAGCAGCTTAGCTGGAACACTTAGCTCTGGAAACACCATATATTTT
TRBJ1-1 TRBV5-4 . . CASSPFLRARNTEAFF TGTGCCAGCAGCCCATTCCTCCGGGCAAGGAACACTGAAGCTTTCTTT
TRBJ2-5 TRBV11-3 . TRBD2 CASSKGPGGGETQYF TGTGCCAGCAGCAAGGGACCCGGGGGAGGGGAGACCCAGTACTTC
TRBJ1-2 TRBV7-2 . TRBD1 CASSPQTGTYGYTF TGTGCCAGCAGCCCCCAGACAGGGACCTATGGCTACACCTTC
TRBJ2-1 TRBV5-4 . . CASSLGGASSSYNEQFF TGTGCCAGCAGCTTAGGGGGGGCCTCAAGCTCCTACAATGAGCAGTTCTTC
TRBJ2-1 TRBV9 . TRBD2 CASSVKGSGRDYSNEQFF TGTGCCAGCAGCGTAAAGGGGTCGGGGAGGGACTACAGCAATGAGCAGTTCTTC
TRBJ1-1 TRBV5-1 . TRBD1 CASSPRQGGDTEAFF TGCGCCAGCAGCCCCCGACAGGGAGGGGACACTGAAGCTTTCTTT
TRBJ2-7 TRBV18 once . CASSPYTDYEQYF TGTGCCAGCTCACCGTACACTGACTACGAGCAGTACTTC
TRBJ1-3 TRBV7-8 . . CASSLGGVSGNTIYF TGTGCCAGCAGCTTAGGAGGGGTTTCGGGAAACACCATATATTTT
TRBJ1-1 TRBV15 . . CATSRDLGEVAFF TGTGCCACCAGCAGAGATTTGGGGGAAGTAGCTTTCTTT
TRBJ2-7 TRBV30 few . CAADLSSYEQYF TGTGCCGCGGACTTAAGCTCCTACGAGCAGTACTTC
TRBJ2-3 TRBV6-4 . . CASSEGGAWTDTQYF TGTGCCAGCAGTGAGGGGGGCGCCTGGACAGATACGCAGTATTTT
TRBJ2-5 TRBV5-4 . . CASSRGQETQYF TGTGCCAGCAGCCGCGGCCAAGAGACCCAGTACTTC
TRBJ1-1 TRBV4-3 . TRBD1 CASSHTGQANTEAFF TGCGCCAGCAGCCATACGGGACAGGCGAACACTGAAGCTTTCTTT
TRBJ1-1 TRBV19 . . CASSIGGTPNTEAFF TGTGCCAGTAGTATAGGCGGCACCCCGAACACTGAAGCTTTCTTT
TRBJ1-1 TRBV7-2 . TRBD1 CASSLGHPQGAEAFF TGTGCCAGCAGCTTAGGCCACCCACAGGGGGCTGAAGCTTTCTTT
TRBJ1-2 TRBV29-1 . . CSVVGRVPNGYTF TGCAGCGTTGTCGGTAGGGTCCCCAATGGCTACACCTTC
TRBJ2-3 TRBV5-6 . . CASSRDFADTQYF TGTGCCAGCAGCCGCGACTTCGCAGATACGCAGTATTTT
TRBJ2-7 TRBV18 . . CASSPPILREQYF TGTGCCAGCTCACCCCCTATACTCCGCGAGCAGTACTTC
TRBJ1-5 TRBV19 . . CASSIGDGPNQPQHF TGTGCCAGTAGTATAGGCGATGGACCCAATCAGCCCCAGCATTTT
TRBJ2-2 TRBV9 . TRBD2 CASSVGWSGATNTGELFF TGTGCCAGCAGCGTAGGGTGGAGCGGGGCGACGAACACCGGGGAGCTGTTTTTT
TRBJ2-7 TRBV21-1 . . CASSNSLVLADEQYF TGTGCCAGCAGCAATTCCCTGGTTCTAGCTGACGAGCAGTACTTC
TRBJ1-4 TRBV7-9 once . CASSLDGRNEKLFF TGTGCCAGCAGCTTAGATGGGAGGAATGAAAAACTGTTTTTT
TRBJ1-1 TRBV27 . . CASSIWAGTEAFF TGTGCCAGCAGTATCTGGGCGGGCACTGAAGCTTTCTTT
TRBJ2-2 TRBV6-1 . . CASSNTGTGDGFF TGTGCCAGCAGTAACACAGGCACCGGGGATGGCTTTTTT
TRBJ2-7 TRBV28 . TRBD1 CASSRTPGQGYEQYF TGTGCCAGCAGCCGAACCCCGGGACAGGGGTACGAGCAGTACTTC